This T cell receptor (beta chain) emerged from a study of vaccination and CD4 T cells after COVID-19. CD4+ T cells that had been cultured provided DNA sequenced with the Oncomine TCR Beta short-read assay. TCRdb re-called the PCR reads through MiXCR, storing one row per CDR3 protein. The sample gives 3,500 to 4,500 distinct CDR3 sequences, around 15% of which show up once; roughly a sixth is in the top ten. Treatment indicated: approximately 10-day PBMC culture with coronavirus spike peptide pools or control peptides (ViraFEST assay). Peptide pool stimulation in ViraFEST expanded antigen-specific T cells, whose TCRs were then sequenced. This clonotype is labeled as medium-sized. The antigen is unknown. V shed 3 bases and J shed 7 bases, with 15 bases lying between them. CDR1 KGHSH and CDR2 LQKENI come from the germline V gene. The CDR3 sequence is 14 residues long.

This sequence originates from a human donor who had recovered from COVID-19. This chain uses TRBV18 with TRBJ1-2; D is possibly TRBD1 (6 bases). The specimen was CD4+ T cells from blood, cultured in vitro. CDR3 nucleotide sequence: TGTGCCAGCTCACCGGACAGCCGGCGGGGTGGCTACACCTTC. The encoded protein is CASSPDSRRGGYTF.